The rows below give T cell receptor beta chains drawn from one sample of a study of shared clonotypes between healthy human individuals. Sequencing was performed with immunoSEQ multiplex PCR; in TCRdb, only in-frame clones are kept and a portion is missing. The sample includes a few million clones, approximately 92% of them seen just once. Sequencing input: naive CD4+ T cells sorted from blood. The receptors stem from a young man in good health. CDR3s include the opening cysteine and the closing phenylalanine or tryptophan. A D gene is named only where the DNA matches it firmly. The size field is filled for only some rows; it gives once, few, many or a size class.

D gene	V gene	clone size	J gene	CDR3 DNA	CDR3 protein
NA	TRBV30	NA	TRBJ2-1	TGTGCCTGGAAGCCGAATACCTACAATGAGCAGTTCTTC	CAWKPNTYNEQFF
NA	TRBV7-9	NA	TRBJ1-1	TGTGCCAGCAGCTTGACAGGAGTGAACACTGAAGCTTTCTTT	CASSLTGVNTEAFF
NA	TRBV19	once	TRBJ1-2	TGTGCCAGTAGTATACGGGATACTAACTATGGCTACACCTTC	CASSIRDTNYGYTF
NA	TRBV5-1	NA	TRBJ1-4	TGCGCCAGCAGCTTCGGGACACCAACTAATGAAAAACTGTTTTTT	CASSFGTPTNEKLFF
TRBD1	TRBV19	NA	TRBJ2-1	TGTGCCAGTAGTACTCAACCGGGACAGCTCTCACAGTTCTTC	CASSTQPGQLSQFF
NA	TRBV2	few	TRBJ1-1	TGTGCCAGCAGTGAACAGGCTGCGAACACTGAAGCTTTCTTT	CASSEQAANTEAFF
NA	TRBV2	few	TRBJ1-2	TGTGCCAGCAGTGAGGGTGGTGGCTACACCTTC	CASSEGGGYTF
NA	TRBV6-5	once	TRBJ2-4	TGTGCCAGCACCTCGACGCTAGCCAAAAACATTCAGTACTTC	CASTSTLAKNIQYF
NA	TRBV9	NA	TRBJ2-1	TGTGCCAGCAGCGTAGAGGGGACCTACAATGAGCAGTTCTTC	CASSVEGTYNEQFF
TRBD2	TRBV30	NA	TRBJ2-3	TGTGCCGGTAGCGGGGGCACAGATACGCAGTATTTT	CAGSGGTDTQYF
NA	TRBV6-1	NA	TRBJ1-1	TGTGCCAGCAGTAGAGGGAGTACTGAAGCTTTCTTT	CASSRGSTEAFF
NA	TRBV7-2	NA	TRBJ1-6	TGTGCCAGCAGCCATCCCCGTGTGCCCCTCCACTTT	CASSHPRVPLHF
NA	TRBV30	NA	TRBJ1-1	TGTGCCTGGAGAAGCTTGGGAAACAGGGCGGGGAACACTGAAGCTTTCTTT	CAWRSLGNRAGNTEAFF
NA	TRBV7-2	NA	TRBJ1-4	TGTGCCAGCAGCTTAGTTGGGTGGTCAACTAATGAAAAACTGTTTTTT	CASSLVGWSTNEKLFF
NA	TRBV11-2	NA	TRBJ2-7	TGTGCCAGCAGCTTAAACCTCTGGGGGGAGCAGTACTTC	CASSLNLWGEQYF
NA	TRBV21-1	NA	TRBJ2-5	TGTGCCAGCAGCAAAGACTCGAGGAGACAGGGGCAAGAGACCCAGTACTTC	CASSKDSRRQGQETQYF
NA	TRBV30	NA	TRBJ2-2	TGTGCCTGGAGTGTGGGTCGGAACACCGGGGAGCTGTTTTTT	CAWSVGRNTGELFF
TRBD1	TRBV7-2	NA	TRBJ1-6	TGTGCCAGCAGCTTAGAGGTTCCCGGAAACAGGGGCGCACCCCTCCACTTT	CASSLEVPGNRGAPLHF
TRBD2	TRBV6-5	NA	TRBJ2-7	TGTGCCAGCAGGGTAGCGGGAAATAGCGAGCAGTACTTC	CASRVAGNSEQYF
TRBD1	TRBV11-2	NA	TRBJ2-7	TGTGCCAGCAGCTTACGGACAGGGGCCTACGAGCAGTACTTC	CASSLRTGAYEQYF
TRBD2	TRBV18	NA	TRBJ2-1	TGTGCCAGCTCGGGGCTAGCGGGCGGTGAGCAGTTCTTC	CASSGLAGGEQFF
NA	TRBV4-1	NA	TRBJ2-1	TGCGCCAGCAGCCCGGAGGACGGACTCAATGAGCAGTTCTTC	CASSPEDGLNEQFF
NA	TRBV5-3	NA	TRBJ1-2	TGTGCCAGAAGCTGGACGTCCGGAAGGACAAGAACTGGCTACACCTTC	CARSWTSGRTRTGYTF
TRBD1	TRBV30	NA	TRBJ1-4	TGTGCCTGGAGAGGACAGGGAGAGGAAAAACTGTTTTTT	CAWRGQGEEKLFF
NA	TRBV2	NA	TRBJ1-4	TGTGCCAGCGGCAGGGAATATAGCGAAAAACTGTTTTTT	CASGREYSEKLFF
TRBD1	TRBV6-6	NA	TRBJ1-4	TGTGCCAGCAGTTACCGACAGGGGGAGGAAAAACTGTTTTTT	CASSYRQGEEKLFF
TRBD2	TRBV4-3	NA	TRBJ2-5	TGCGCCAGCAGCCAAGACATAGGGGAGGGAGAGACCCAGTACTTC	CASSQDIGEGETQYF
NA	TRBV18	once	TRBJ2-5	TGTGCCAGCTCACCACCGGTTCGGGAGACCCAGTACTTC	CASSPPVRETQYF
TRBD2	TRBV10-3	NA	TRBJ2-1	TGTGCCATCAGTGACCGGGAGGGCCGTCGGTACGATGAGCAGTTCTTC	CAISDREGRRYDEQFF
TRBD1	TRBV28	NA	TRBJ1-2	TGTGCCAGCAGTTTCTCGGACAGGGCGGGTGGCTACACCTTC	CASSFSDRAGGYTF
NA	TRBV7-2	few	TRBJ1-6	TGTGCCAGCAGCTTAGGAATGGATAATTCACCCCTCCACTTT	CASSLGMDNSPLHF
TRBD2	TRBV19	NA	TRBJ2-1	TGTGCCAGTAGTATGGTTCCTAGCGGGAGGCTCGGCTCCTACAATGAGCAGTTCTTC	CASSMVPSGRLGSYNEQFF
NA	TRBV19	NA	TRBJ2-2	TGTGCCAGTAGTATCCGCCCGCAAGGGTTAACCGGGGAGCTGTTTTTT	CASSIRPQGLTGELFF